The rows below give T cell receptor beta chains drawn from one sample of a study of blood T cell repertoires in COVID-19. Sequenced by immunoSEQ multiplex PCR; TCRdb stores in-frame clones only, minus some. The top ten hold under 0.7% of the sample, which has around 470,000 clones, about 90% seen once. Sequencing was carried out using PBMCs or T cells enriched from blood (not recorded which). These receptors were obtained from a man between 18 and 35 years old who had recovered from COVID-19. CDR3s include the opening cysteine and the closing phenylalanine or tryptophan. The D gene is left open where the match is weak. Clone size is given for some rows only: seen once, a few or many times, or a class if the clone is expanded.

V: TRBV6-1; size: -; D: -; J: TRBJ2-7; DNA: TGTGCCAGCAGTGAGTCCCTAGCCCTCTACGAGCAGTACTTC; CDR3: CASSESLALYEQYF
V: TRBV3-1/TRBV3-2; size: once; D: -; J: TRBJ2-1; DNA: TGTGCCAGCAGCCAGGGTCCTGAGGGTCATGAGCAGTTCTTC; CDR3: CASSQGPEGHEQFF
V: TRBV28; size: few; D: TRBD1; J: TRBJ1-1; DNA: TGTGCCAGCAGTTTATTCCGGACAGGGGCCACTGAAGCTTTCTTT; CDR3: CASSLFRTGATEAFF
V: TRBV7-9; size: once; D: -; J: TRBJ1-3; DNA: TGTGCCAGCAGCTTACGAGGGACTAAGCATGGAAACACCATATATTTT; CDR3: CASSLRGTKHGNTIYF
V: TRBV4-1; size: -; D: -; J: TRBJ1-1; DNA: TGCGCCAGCAGCCAGCCCGTCAGAAACACTGAAGCTTTCTTT; CDR3: CASSQPVRNTEAFF
V: TRBV19; size: -; D: -; J: TRBJ1-6; DNA: TGTGCCAGTAGCCTAAGGAGGAGCTCCTATAATTCACCCCTCCACTTT; CDR3: CASSLRRSSYNSPLHF
V: TRBV14; size: -; D: -; J: TRBJ1-1; DNA: TGTGCCAGCAGCCAAGCCTCCGGGACACTGAACACTGAAGCTTTCTTT; CDR3: CASSQASGTLNTEAFF
V: TRBV4-1; size: -; D: -; J: TRBJ1-2; DNA: TGCGCCAGCAGCCCAAGGTTTTCAGGGGACTATGGCTACACCTTC; CDR3: CASSPRFSGDYGYTF
V: TRBV5-1; size: -; D: TRBD2; J: TRBJ2-1; DNA: TGCGCCACCCCAACTGCCAGCGGGGGGGACAATGAGCAGTTCTTC; CDR3: CATPTASGGDNEQFF
V: TRBV3-1/TRBV3-2; size: -; D: -; J: TRBJ1-2; DNA: TGTGCCAGCAGCCAAGATCTTCAGGGTAATGGCTACACCTTC; CDR3: CASSQDLQGNGYTF
V: TRBV11-3; size: -; D: -; J: TRBJ2-2; DNA: TGTGCCAGCAGCTTAGAGGCAGGCAACACCGGGGAGCTGTTTTTT; CDR3: CASSLEAGNTGELFF
V: TRBV5-4; size: -; D: -; J: TRBJ2-2; DNA: TGTGCCAGCAGCTTGGCTAGCGTAGACACCGGGGAGCTGTTTTTT; CDR3: CASSLASVDTGELFF
V: TRBV5-1; size: once; D: -; J: TRBJ1-4; DNA: TGCGCCAGCAGCTTGGCGCCAGGGGACGAAAAACTGTTTTTT; CDR3: CASSLAPGDEKLFF
V: TRBV11-2; size: -; D: -; J: TRBJ1-2; DNA: TGTGCCAGCAGCCCAGCCCCAGCAGGGGTCTATGGCTACACCTTC; CDR3: CASSPAPAGVYGYTF
V: TRBV29-1; size: -; D: TRBD1; J: TRBJ1-4; DNA: TGCAGCGTTGAAGATCGCGGGACAGGGAACGTGCAACTGTTTTTT; CDR3: CSVEDRGTGNVQLFF
V: TRBV5-1; size: -; D: TRBD2; J: TRBJ2-7; DNA: TGCGCCAGCAGCTCGGGACTAGCGGGAGATTCATCCTACGAGCAGTACTTC; CDR3: CASSSGLAGDSSYEQYF
V: TRBV27; size: once; D: TRBD2; J: TRBJ2-1; DNA: TGTGCCAGCAGTTTACAGACTAGCGGGGCTGAGCAGTTCTTC; CDR3: CASSLQTSGAEQFF
V: TRBV27; size: -; D: -; J: TRBJ1-1; DNA: TGTGCCAGCAGTTACCCAGGGAACACTGAAGCTTTCTTT; CDR3: CASSYPGNTEAFF
V: TRBV27; size: once; D: TRBD1; J: TRBJ1-5; DNA: TGTGCCAGCAGTTTATACTCCCCGGGACAGGGGGATTTAGGGCCCCAGCATTTT; CDR3: CASSLYSPGQGDLGPQHF
V: TRBV27; size: few; D: TRBD2; J: TRBJ2-2; DNA: TGTGCCAGCCTTCCACTAGCGGGAGATCCCGGGGAGCTGTTTTTT; CDR3: CASLPLAGDPGELFF
V: TRBV5-1; size: -; D: TRBD2; J: TRBJ2-1; DNA: TGCGCCAGCAGCTTGGGGAGACTAGCGGGGGAAAATGAGCAGTTCTTC; CDR3: CASSLGRLAGENEQFF
V: TRBV9; size: -; D: -; J: TRBJ1-4; DNA: TGTGCCAGCAGCGTAGCTGTCGGGGGGACTAATGAAAAACTGTTTTTT; CDR3: CASSVAVGGTNEKLFF
V: TRBV9; size: once; D: -; J: TRBJ2-1; DNA: TGTGCCAGCAGCGTAGCTTGGGAGTCGTCCTACAATGAGCAGTTCTTC; CDR3: CASSVAWESSYNEQFF
V: TRBV19; size: -; D: TRBD1; J: TRBJ1-2; DNA: TGTGCCAGTAGTTCCGGACAGGGACCGTCTGGCTACACCTTC; CDR3: CASSSGQGPSGYTF
V: TRBV15; size: -; D: TRBD1; J: TRBJ2-3; DNA: TGTGCCACCAGCAGAGGACAGGGGTTTGGCACAGATACGCAGTATTTT; CDR3: CATSRGQGFGTDTQYF
V: TRBV19; size: -; D: TRBD1; J: TRBJ1-6; DNA: TGTGCCAGTAGTGTTACGACCGGGACAGTAGACTCACCCCTCCACTTT; CDR3: CASSVTTGTVDSPLHF
V: TRBV18; size: -; D: TRBD1; J: TRBJ1-5; DNA: TGTGCCAGCTCACCGCCGGGAAACAGGGGGGATAATCAGCCCCAGCATTTT; CDR3: CASSPPGNRGDNQPQHF